One sample yielded the 20 T cell receptor beta chains listed below, sequenced in a study of T cell clusters in autoimmune cytopenias. Roughly 40,000 genome equivalents of blood DNA were amplified for TRB. TRB rearrangements were amplified by touch-down multiplex PCR with mixed TRB-A/B primers. From its re-call of the multiplex PCR reads, TCRdb lists each CDR3 protein once, without DNA. Its table records fewer than 3,000 distinct CDR3 sequences. Sequences were obtained from peripheral blood. These receptors came from a human donor with an autoimmune cytopenia or autoimmune hepatitis (not recorded which).

By frequency, this clonotype registers medium-sized. The rearrangement uses TRBV30 and TRBJ2-7. This CDR3 is 11 amino acids long. Germline V CDR1 and CDR2: GTSNPN, SVGIG (reference sequence). The chain's CDR3 is CAWSEDYEQYF. Full variable domain (rest looked up from reference TRBV30 and TRBJ2-7): SQTIHQWPATLVQPVGSPLSLECTVEGTSNPNLYWYRQAAGRGLQLLFYSVGIGQISSEVPQNLSASRPQDRQFILSSKKLLLSDSGFYLCAWSEDYEQYFGPGTRLTVT.

According to its frequency, this clonotype is medium-sized. The chain links TRBV20-1 to TRBJ2-5; TCRdb gives TRBD2 as the D gene, but with no DNA this cannot be confirmed. CDR3 length equals 12 residues. Per the germline V gene, CDR1 is DFQATT and CDR2 is SNEGSKA (reference sequence). CDR3 residues: CSARLAGLTQYF.

Its frequency marks this clonotype as medium-sized. V and J are TRBV6-2 or TRBV6-3 and TRBJ2-7; no DNA is available, so the TRBD1 call from TCRdb remains unchecked. Germline V gives CDR1 MNHEY, CDR2 SVGEGT. The CDR3 length is 15 residues. The CDR3 sequence: CASSTSGTGEREQYF.

This clonotype is called medium-sized based on its frequency. The V gene is TRBV15, the J gene TRBJ2-1; no DNA is available, so the TRBD2 call from TCRdb remains unchecked. The CDR3 contains 14 residues. Germline V gene sequence: CDR1 LNHNV, CDR2 YYDKDF (reference sequence). CDR3 sequence reads: CATSPRLEYNEQFF.

This clonotype counts as medium-sized by frequency. The chain uses TRBV24-1 and TRBJ2-6. Looked up from germline, CDR1 is KGHDR and CDR2 is SFDVKD. CDR3 size: 14 residues. The CDR3 sequence: CATSDSSGANVLTF.

This clonotype is classed as medium-sized by frequency. The chain joins TRBV30 to TRBJ1-1; TCRdb gives TRBD1 as the D gene, but with no DNA this cannot be confirmed. The CDR3 totals 12 residues. Germline V CDR1 and CDR2: GTSNPN, SVGIG (reference sequence). The chain's CDR3 is CAWSVGTGKAFF.

This clonotype ranks as medium-sized (0.01 to 0.1%) in terms of frequency. The chain joins TRBV29-1 to TRBJ1-1. Germline V gives CDR1 SQVTM, CDR2 ANQGSEA. This CDR3 spans 13 amino acids. CDR3 protein: CSLTRTVNTEAFF.

This clonotype ranks as medium-sized in terms of frequency. CDR3 in amino acids: CASSLEAGALRGYTF. The chain employs TRBV19 and TRBJ1-2. The CDR3 spans 15 residues. Germline V gives CDR1 LNHDA, CDR2 SQIVND (reference sequence).

According to its frequency, this clonotype is medium-sized. The J gene is TRBJ2-3, the V gene TRBV18; TCRdb selects TRBD1, and the lack of DNA leaves this call unchecked. CDR3 length: 14 amino acids. Looked up from germline, CDR1 is KGHSH and CDR2 is LQKENI. The CDR3 sequence: CASSDRQATDTQYF. Variable domain in full (rest from reference TRBV18 and TRBJ2-3): NAGVMQNPRHLVRRRGQEARLRCSPMKGHSHVYWYRQLPEEGLKFMVYLQKENIIDESGMPKERFSAEFPKEGPSILRIQQVVRGDSAAYFCASSDRQATDTQYFGPGTRLTVL.

Frequency places this clonotype as medium-sized (0.01 to 0.1%). The gene calls are TRBV27 and TRBJ1-2; there is no DNA to check the TCRdb D call of TRBD1. The CDR3 totals 12 residues. CDR1 is MNHEY and CDR2 is SMNVEV in the germline V gene (reference sequence). The CDR3 spells CATATGGGGYTF.

This clonotype ranks as medium-sized (0.01 to 0.1%) in terms of frequency. This chain uses TRBV5-5 with TRBJ2-5; TCRdb's D gene call, TRBD1, goes unchecked for lack of DNA. CDR1 and CDR2 (germline): SGHKS, YYEKEE (reference sequence). The CDR3 extends over 15 amino acids. CDR3 residues: CASSYSGGGKETQYF.

This clonotype registers medium-sized by frequency. This chain connects TRBV30 to TRBJ1-6. This CDR3 contains 14 residues. Germline assignment: CDR1 GTSNPN and CDR2 SVGIG (reference sequence). The chain's CDR3 is CAWSAGTYNSPLHF.

This clonotype is medium-sized by frequency. The J gene is TRBJ1-2, the V gene TRBV27; with no DNA, the TCRdb D assignment of TRBD1 cannot be verified. Germline CDR1 is MNHEY and CDR2 is SMNVEV (reference sequence). CDR3 size: 14 residues. CDR3 region: CASRDRVRGYGYTF.

Frequency places this clonotype as medium-sized. CDR3: CASSSGQVSYEQYF. The chain employs TRBV28 and TRBJ2-7; the TRBD1 assignment by TCRdb is unverifiable without DNA. CDR1 MDHEN and CDR2 SYDVKM come from the germline V gene. The CDR3 contains 14 residues. The full variable domain, its missing parts supplied by reference TRBV28 and TRBJ2-7, is DVKVTQSSRYLVKRTGEKVFLECVQDMDHENMFWYRQDPGLGLRLIYFSYDVKMKEKGDIPEGYSVSREKKERFSLILESASTNQTSMYLCASSSGQVSYEQYFGPGTRLTVT.

Considering frequency, this clonotype is medium-sized. The chain recombines TRBV19 with TRBJ2-1; lacking DNA, the TRBD1 call made by TCRdb goes unchecked. The CDR3 sequence is 13 residues long. Germline V gene data show CDR1 as LNHDA and CDR2 as SQIVND (reference sequence). CDR3 in amino acids: CASSSPPGYEQFF.

This clonotype shows up as medium-sized by frequency. The V call is TRBV19, the J call TRBJ1-5. Germline CDR1 reads LNHDA; CDR2 reads SQIVND (reference sequence). The CDR3 length is 14 residues. The CDR3 loop reads CASRSGRYNQPQHF.

Frequency places this clonotype as medium-sized. The J gene is TRBJ1-6, the V gene TRBV30. The CDR3 length is 14 residues. The germline V gene has CDR1 GTSNPN and CDR2 SVGIG (reference sequence). CDR3 region: CAWGWNRGNSPLHF.

By frequency, this clonotype registers medium-sized. The CDR3 protein is CASSHNIIGQGRDNEQFF. V gene TRBV18 combines with J gene TRBJ2-1; TCRdb's assignment of TRBD1 cannot be checked, as there is no DNA. Germline assignment: CDR1 KGHSH and CDR2 LQKENI. This CDR3 spans 18 amino acids.

This clonotype ranks as medium-sized in terms of frequency. This chain joins TRBV5-4 and TRBJ2-3. The CDR3 loop spans 14 amino acids. Germline assignment: CDR1 SGHNT and CDR2 YYREEE (reference sequence). CDR3 sequence reads: CASSSLVGTDTQYF. The whole variable domain, filled in from reference TRBV5-4 and TRBJ2-3, reads ETGVTQSPTHLIKTRGQQVTLRCSSQSGHNTVSWYQQALGQGPQFIFQYYREEENGRGNFPPRFSGLQFPNYSSELNVNALELDDSALYLCASSSLVGTDTQYFGPGTRLTVL.

This clonotype is medium-sized by frequency. The chain's CDR3 is CASSLDVGETQYF. The V call is TRBV11-1, the J call TRBJ2-5. The CDR3 has 13 amino acids. Germline V gene lookup returns CDR1 SGHAT and CDR2 FQDESV (reference sequence). The full variable domain, with the rest looked up from reference TRBV11-1 and TRBJ2-5, is EAEVAQSPRYKITEKSQAVAFWCDPISGHATLYWYRQILGQGPELLVQFQDESVVDDSQLPKDRFSAERLKGVDSTLKIQPAELGDSAMYLCASSLDVGETQYFGPGTRLLVL.